The source of this T cell receptor (beta chain) is a study of T cells in women clearing cervical HPV infection. Broader study findings: Unknown T-cell numbers per sample may underlie the richness differences.

Trimming shortened V by 3 bases and J by 5 bases, and 8 bases separated the two germline ends. The germline CDR1 and CDR2 sequences are SGHNT and YYREEE (reference sequence). The CDR3 has 12 amino acids. Assay used: immunoSEQ multiplex PCR; TCRdb lists only in-frame clones, some missing. The listing contains roughly 30,000 clones. Prevalent HPV16 infections were excluded; only incident single HPV16 infections included. Turning to this clone: As yet, its antigen is unknown. The read terminates 3 residues ahead of where the CDR3 ends, so the germline J gene completes it.

V usage is TRBV5-4 and J usage is TRBJ1-2; TRBD1 is a possible D gene (5 bases). The sample comprised blood buffy coat. The clonotype comes from a woman between 18 and 69 years old with a cervical HPV16 infection that either progressed to CIN3+ or cleared (not recorded which). Incomplete CDR3 DNA: TGTGCCAGCAGCTCGGACAATTATGGC. This codes for CASSSDNYG. The complete CDR3 reads CASSSDNYGYTF.